This T cell receptor (beta chain) appears in the sequencing data of a study of T cells in Graves' hyperthyroidism and ophthalmopathy. Study-wide points: Blood shared most expanded thyroid clonotypes above 0.001.

Amplification of TCR beta CDR3 regions used RNA as the template. The HTBI primer set was used in a first-round RT-PCR of the TCR CDR3. TCRdb re-called the multiplex PCR reads through MiXCR, storing one row per CDR3 protein. The sample gives a few hundred thousand distinct CDR3 sequences, 20% to 30% of which show up once; about 73% is in the top ten. The CDR3 loop spans 14 amino acids. The J segment lost 7 bases and the V segment lost 4 bases, leaving 7 bases of the junction unmatched. Germline CDR1 SQVTM, CDR2 ANQGSEA. Comments on this clonotype: Its antigen is not identified.

The sequenced material came from blood. The chain couples TRBV29-1 to TRBJ2-1; 10 bases agree with TRBD2. The sequence was obtained from a man aged 50 to 60 with Graves' hyperthyroidism. The CDR3 DNA reads as TGCAGCGTTGCAACTAGCGGGGTAACAAATGAGCAGTTCTTC. Translation gives CSVATSGVTNEQFF.